The 24 T cell receptor beta chains presented below share a single source sample, sequenced in a study of beta chain features in type 1 diabetes. Study-level results: Type 1 diabetes patients had moderately but significantly shorter TCRB CDR3s in all four CD4+ subsets.

No antigen has been identified for these receptors. The investigators reverse transcribed all of the isolated RNA, so they sequenced expressed TCRB transcripts. Data came from immunoSEQ multiplex PCR; TCRdb stores just in-frame clones and leaves some out. The sample includes around 260,000 clones, around 24% seen only once; the top ten take about 0.011%. Sequenced input: naive CD4+ T cells from blood. The receptors shown here come from a woman in her twenties or thirties with type 1 diabetes.

The table lists this clone with a few counts. CDR3 sequence reads: CSVEAGGNEQYF. The CDR3 DNA reads TGCAGCGTTGAAGCCGGGGGAAACGAGCAGTACTTC. The V and J genes are TRBV29-1 and TRBJ2-7; perhaps TRBD2 as D (6 bases). Trimming removed 1 base at V and 5 bases at J, with 9 bases between. Germline V gene sequence: CDR1 SQVTM, CDR2 ANQGSEA. The CDR3 is 12 residues long.

In the case of this clone: The sample carries other DNA sequences with the same CDR3. The chain links TRBV9 to TRBJ1-1, with D perhaps matching TRBD1 (5 bases). Germline loops: CDR1 SGDLS, CDR2 YYNGEE. The CDR3 consists of 13 residues. V was shortened by 1 base and J by 1 base, with 5 bases between the two germline ends. For the CDR3, the DNA is TGTGCCAGCAGCGTAACAGGGAACACTGAAGCTTTCTTT. It encodes CASSVTGNTEAFF.

A note on this clone: The sample holds other DNA sequences that translate to the same CDR3. The chain uses TRBV20-1 and TRBJ2-7, with D uncertain. The V gene's germline CDR1 is DFQATT and CDR2 SNEGSKA (reference sequence). V lost 0 bases to trimming and J lost 2 bases, with 2 bases between them. This CDR3 comprises 11 residues. The DNA for the CDR3 is TGCAGTGCTAGAGATACCTACGAGCAGTACTTC. Protein: CSARDTYEQYF.

This clone came up a few times. The genes are TRBV29-1 and TRBJ2-5, with 8 nucleotides matching TRBD1. The CDR3 loop spans 12 amino acids. Looked up from germline, CDR1 is SQVTM and CDR2 is ANQGSEA. J gave up 5 bases and V 6 bases, and 5 bases lay outside the gene matches. CDR3 sequence reads: CSVNRGAETQYF. CDR3 sequence (DNA): TGCAGCGTGAACAGGGGGGCGGAGACCCAGTACTTC.

This clone was found a few times. The chain joins TRBV2 to TRBJ2-5; tentatively, D is TRBD1 (5 bases). V was trimmed by 8 bases and J by 2 bases, leaving 9 bases between them. The CDR3 is made up of 12 amino acids. Germline assignment: CDR1 SNHLY and CDR2 FYNNEI. CDR3 residues: CASSKGQETQYF. In DNA, the CDR3 is TGTGCCAGCTCAAAGGGGCAAGAGACCCAGTACTTC.

The rearrangement joins TRBV30 to TRBJ1-2; possible D gene TRBD1, 6 bases. Germline values: CDR1 GTSNPN, CDR2 SVGIG (reference sequence). The CDR3 runs 13 residues. V was shortened by 2 bases and J by 8 bases, with 15 bases between the two germline ends. The CDR3 here is CAWSSQGILGYTF. The CDR3 DNA reads as TGTGCCTGGAGTTCGCAGGGGATATTGGGCTACACCTTC.

The V gene is TRBV30, the J gene TRBJ2-5, with D possibly matching TRBD1 (6 bases). The CDR3 contains 14 residues. V was trimmed by 3 bases and J by 3 bases, leaving 14 bases between them. Germline loops: CDR1 GTSNPN, CDR2 SVGIG (reference sequence). The CDR3 here is CAWRGAGPEETQYF. The CDR3, as DNA: TGTGCCTGGAGGGGGGCAGGGCCAGAAGAGACCCAGTACTTC.

The chain links TRBV7-2 to TRBJ2-3; TRBD2 matches at 12 bases. The germline CDR1 and CDR2 sequences are SGHTA and FQGNSA. With 5 bases clipped from V and 5 bases from J, the junction kept 5 bases outside the gene matches. The CDR3 totals 15 residues. The CDR3 spells CASSPWTSGIDTQYF. DNA for the CDR3: TGTGCCAGCAGCCCGTGGACTAGCGGGATAGATACGCAGTATTTT.

The CDR3 loop reads CASSPSLGVYNEQFF. For the CDR3, the DNA is TGTGCCAGCAGCCCCAGCCTAGGGGTGTACAATGAGCAGTTCTTC. The chain links TRBV7-3 to TRBJ2-1, with D possibly matching TRBD1 (5 bases). Germline CDR1 reads SGHTA; CDR2 reads FQGTGA. The V and J ends lost 5 bases and 4 bases respectively, with 15 bases between them. This CDR3 is built from 15 residues.

A few counts support this clone. Other DNA sequences within the sample encode an identical CDR3. The chain uses TRBV18 and TRBJ1-5; no clear D. The CDR3 extends over 13 amino acids. CDR1 is KGHSH, CDR2 LQKENI, per germline. The V gene lost 2 bases and the J gene lost 5 bases, with 7 bases spanning the gap. CDR3 nucleotide sequence: TGTGCCAGCTCACCAGGGGAGGATCAGCCCCAGCATTTT. It is translated as CASSPGEDQPQHF.

The chain uses TRBV18 and TRBJ2-7; TRBD2 agrees at 11 bases. The CDR3 runs 16 residues. Germline CDR1 reads KGHSH; CDR2 reads LQKENI. V dropped 1 base and J dropped 4; count of bases not matched to a gene: 6. The DNA for the CDR3 is TGTGCCAGCTCACCACGGACTAGCGGGCAAGTGTACGAGCAGTACTTC. It yields the protein CASSPRTSGQVYEQYF.

This clone was found a few times. This rearrangement joins TRBV9 to TRBJ2-7, with 8 bases fitting TRBD2. V lost 2 bases, J lost 2 bases, and 3 bases stayed unmatched. The CDR3 spans 14 residues. In germline, CDR1 is SGDLS, CDR2 YYNGEE. Here the CDR3 reads CASSVTSGPYEQYF. DNA for the CDR3: TGTGCCAGCAGCGTCACTAGCGGACCCTACGAGCAGTACTTC.

The CDR3, as DNA: TGTGCCTGGAGTGCCTATAGCACCGGGGAGCTGTTTTTT. Its translation: CAWSAYSTGELFF. The chain employs TRBV30 and TRBJ2-2; D is ambiguous. V lost 1 base to trimming and J lost 4 bases, with 7 bases between them. Germline assignment: CDR1 GTSNPN and CDR2 SVGIG (reference sequence). The CDR3 length is 13 residues.

This chain connects TRBV29-1 to TRBJ1-2, with D unclear. Germline CDR1 and CDR2: SQVTM and ANQGSEA. The CDR3 consists of 10 residues. Between the trimmed V and J ends, which lost 5 bases and 6 bases, there was a span of 7 bases. CDR3 loop: CSVNRNGYTF. Written as DNA, the CDR3 is TGCAGCGTTAACAGAAATGGCTACACCTTC.

The rearrangement uses TRBV5-1 and TRBJ2-5; D perhaps matches TRBD2 (5 bases). Germline CDR1 SGHRS, CDR2 YFSETQ. The CDR3 has 13 amino acids. Trimming pared 6 bases from V and 1 base from J, leaving 10 bases between. The CDR3 sequence: CASTWRFQETQYF. CDR3 DNA sequence: TGCGCCAGCACCTGGAGGTTCCAAGAGACCCAGTACTTC.

This clone was detected a few times. CDR3 nucleotides: TGTGCCTGGACTCTAGCGGGAAGCTCCTACAATGAGCAGTTCTTC. It specifies CAWTLAGSSYNEQFF. The rearrangement joins TRBV30 to TRBJ2-1, with 9 bases fitting TRBD2. Germline CDR1 is GTSNPN and CDR2 is SVGIG (reference sequence). Germline trimming cut 4 bases from V and 0 bases from J; bases unmatched to any gene: 4. CDR3 length: 15 amino acids.

This clone was detected a few times. V usage is TRBV25-1 and J usage is TRBJ2-3; D uncertain. The V gene lost 4 bases and the J gene lost 2 bases, with 10 bases spanning the gap. The CDR3 totals 14 residues. CDR1 and CDR2 (germline): MGHDK, SYGVNS. CDR3 sequence: CASSVIEVTDTQYF. The CDR3 DNA is TGTGCCAGCAGTGTAATTGAGGTCACAGATACGCAGTATTTT.

This clone was seen more than once but under ten times. The V and J genes are TRBV29-1 and TRBJ2-7; 7 nucleotides align to TRBD1. With 4 bases clipped from V and 1 base from J, the junction kept 10 bases outside the gene matches. The CDR3 contains 15 residues. CDR1 is SQVTM and CDR2 is ANQGSEA in the germline V gene. The CDR3 loop is CSVVGDRVGSYEQYF. CDR3 in DNA: TGCAGCGTTGTAGGAGACAGGGTCGGATCCTACGAGCAGTACTTC.

The chain has TRBV5-1 and TRBJ2-5; TRBD2 matches 16 bases. CDR3 length: 15 residues. From germline, CDR1 is SGHRS and CDR2 YFSETQ. J lost 5 bases, V lost 4 bases, and 2 bases had no gene match. The CDR3 is CASSPGLAGGETQYF. Here the CDR3 DNA reads TGCGCCAGCAGCCCGGGACTAGCGGGAGGGGAGACCCAGTACTTC. Combining the CDR3 with reference TRBV5-1 and TRBJ2-5 gives the whole variable domain KAGVTQTPRYLIKTRGQQVTLSCSPISGHRSVSWYQQTPGQGLQFLFEYFSETQRNKGNFPGRFSGRQFSNSRSEMNVSTLELGDSALYLCASSPGLAGGETQYFGPGTRLLVL.

On this clone: This sample includes further DNA sequences coding for the same CDR3. The chain has TRBV15 and TRBJ2-7; D not certain. The V end lost 0 bases, the J end lost 4 bases, and 4 bases lay between the germline ends. This CDR3 comprises 12 residues. From germline, CDR1 is LNHNV and CDR2 YYDKDF (reference sequence). CDR3 residues: CATSRDSYEQYF. The CDR3 nucleotides are TGTGCCACCAGCAGAGATTCGTACGAGCAGTACTTC.

The genes are TRBV11-2 and TRBJ2-1; 7 bases match TRBD2. Per the germline V gene, CDR1 is SGHAT and CDR2 is FQNNGV. J was trimmed by 4 bases and V by 8 bases; bases with no gene match: 8. This CDR3 has 14 amino acids. The CDR3 sequence is CASQSSGSYNEQFF. The DNA for the CDR3 is TGTGCCAGCCAGTCTAGCGGATCTTACAATGAGCAGTTCTTC.

This clone was counted a few times. The chain is built from TRBV29-1 and TRBJ1-2; D perhaps matches TRBD1 (5 bases). CDR3 length: 14 amino acids. Trimming pared 4 bases from V and 4 bases from J, leaving 16 bases between. Germline loops: CDR1 SQVTM, CDR2 ANQGSEA. CDR3 sequence: CSVVGGGSLYGYTF. In DNA form, the CDR3 reads TGCAGCGTTGTAGGCGGGGGGAGTCTCTATGGCTACACCTTC.

The gene calls are TRBV29-1 and TRBJ2-1; 8 bases line up with TRBD1. The V gene end was trimmed by 4 bases and the J gene end by 3 bases; junction bases not matched to a gene: 11. Per the germline V gene, CDR1 is SQVTM and CDR2 is ANQGSEA. The CDR3 runs 16 residues. The chain's CDR3 is CSVGPRRTGNYNEQFF. The CDR3 region has the DNA TGCAGCGTTGGCCCTAGACGGACAGGGAACTACAATGAGCAGTTCTTC.

This clone was detected only a few times. The V gene is TRBV29-1, the J gene TRBJ2-1, with D unclear. Per germline, CDR1 SQVTM and CDR2 ANQGSEA. Trimming shortened V by 4 bases and J by 2 bases, and 9 bases separated the two germline ends. This CDR3 has 13 amino acids. CDR3 DNA: TGCAGCGTTGGGTCAGGCCCCTACAATGAGCAGTTCTTC. Translating it yields CSVGSGPYNEQFF.